Listed here are 3 T cell receptor delta chains from one sample, sequenced in a study of Vδ1+ human thymocytes. Notes on the study in general: Thymic TRG and TRD repertoires appeared highly polyclonal.

The template was reverse-transcribed extracted RNA. The CDR3 regions were amplified by multiplex PCR from V-gene primers to a constant-region primer. TCRdb fed the multiplex PCR reads into CATT to redo clone calling. The table includes 50,000 to 75,000 delta-chain clones, roughly 16% detected once. For these TCRs, the target antigens are not known. The sample was Vdelta1+ gamma-delta thymocytes from the thymus. Noted subset: FACS-sorted CD3+ TCRalphabeta- TCRVdelta1+ TCRVdelta2- thymocytes. All receptors derive from a girl under two years old who had congenital heart surgery.

This clone was seen only a few times. The chain is built from TRDV1 and TRDJ1, with TRDD3 matching over 11 bases. The ends lost 7 bases at V and 2 bases at J; junction bases unmatched: 30. The germline V gene encodes CDR1 TSWWSYY and CDR2 QGS. The CDR3 totals 23 residues. The CDR3 reads CALEDPLPTAFVGGYAPTDKLIF. Written as DNA, the CDR3 is TGTGCTCTTGAGGACCCACTTCCGACGGCCTTCGTTGGGGGATACGCTCCGACCGATAAACTCATCTTT.

This clone was observed a handful of times. The chain is built from TRDV1 and TRDJ1, with D perhaps TRDD3 (5 bases). V was pared by 2 bases and J by 4 bases, with 26 bases between. Looked up from germline, CDR1 is TSWWSYY and CDR2 is QGS. The CDR3 contains 19 residues. DNA of the CDR3: TGTGCTCTTGGGGAAATTGTAGGGTATGGCGAAGGGGGCCACGATAAACTCATCTTT. It codes for CALGEIVGYGEGGHDKLIF.

Regarding this clone: This may stem from a read error, because a much larger clone lies one nucleotide away. The chain carries TRAV29/DV5 and TRDJ1; unclear D gene. CDR3 length: 18 amino acids. Germline values: CDR1 NSMFDY, CDR2 ISSIKDK. In DNA, the CDR3 is TGTGCAGCAAGCACCACCCCTCTTTATGGATTACGCCCCGATGAACTCATCTTT. This gives the protein CAASTTPLYGLRPDELIF. The whole variable domain, remainder taken from reference TRAV29/DV5 and TRDJ1, is DQQVKQNSPSLSVQEGRISILNCDYTNSMFDYFLWYKKYPAEGPTFLISISSIKDKNEDGRFTVFLNKSAKHLSLHIVPSQPGDSAVYFCAASTTPLYGLRPDELIFGKGTRVTVEP.